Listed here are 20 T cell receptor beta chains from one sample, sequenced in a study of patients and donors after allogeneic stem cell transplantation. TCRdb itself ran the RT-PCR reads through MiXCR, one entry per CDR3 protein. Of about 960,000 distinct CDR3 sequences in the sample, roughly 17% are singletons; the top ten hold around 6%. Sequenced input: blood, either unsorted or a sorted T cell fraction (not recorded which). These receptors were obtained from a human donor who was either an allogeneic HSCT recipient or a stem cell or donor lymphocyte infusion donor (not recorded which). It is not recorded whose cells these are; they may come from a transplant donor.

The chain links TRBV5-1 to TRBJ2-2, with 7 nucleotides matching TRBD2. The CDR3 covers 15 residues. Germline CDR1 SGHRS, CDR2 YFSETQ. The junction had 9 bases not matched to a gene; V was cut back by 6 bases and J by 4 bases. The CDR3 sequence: CASTRLVAGTGELFF. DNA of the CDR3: TGCGCCAGCACCCGCTTGGTAGCGGGCACCGGGGAGCTGTTTTTT.

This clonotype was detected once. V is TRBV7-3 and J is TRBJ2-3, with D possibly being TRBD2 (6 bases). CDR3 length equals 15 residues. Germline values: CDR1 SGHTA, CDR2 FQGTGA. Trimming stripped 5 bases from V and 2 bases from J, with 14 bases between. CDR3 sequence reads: CASSGLAGHTDTQYF. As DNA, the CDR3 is TGTGCCAGCAGCGGGCTGGCGGGGCACACAGATACGCAGTATTTT.

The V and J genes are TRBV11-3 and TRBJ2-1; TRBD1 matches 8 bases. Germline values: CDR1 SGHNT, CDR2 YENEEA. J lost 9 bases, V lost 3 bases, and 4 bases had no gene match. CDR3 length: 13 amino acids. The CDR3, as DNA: TGTGCCAGCAGCTTGGACAGGGACGTTGAGCAGTTCTTC. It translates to CASSLDRDVEQFF.

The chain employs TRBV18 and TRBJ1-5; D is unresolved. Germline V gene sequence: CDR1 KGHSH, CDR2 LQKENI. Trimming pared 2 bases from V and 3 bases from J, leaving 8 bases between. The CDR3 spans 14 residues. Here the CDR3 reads CASSPDTLNQPQHF. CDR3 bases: TGTGCCAGCTCACCAGACACCCTCAATCAGCCCCAGCATTTT.

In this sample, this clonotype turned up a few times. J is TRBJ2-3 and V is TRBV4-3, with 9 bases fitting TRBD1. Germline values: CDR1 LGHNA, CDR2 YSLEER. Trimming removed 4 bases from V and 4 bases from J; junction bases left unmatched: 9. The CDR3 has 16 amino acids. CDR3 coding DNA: TGCGCCAGCAGCCCTACCGGGACAGGGTACTCAGATACGCAGTATTTT. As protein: CASSPTGTGYSDTQYF.

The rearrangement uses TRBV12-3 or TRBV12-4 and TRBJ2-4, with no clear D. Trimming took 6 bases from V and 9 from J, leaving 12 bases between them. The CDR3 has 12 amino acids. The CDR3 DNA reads TGTGCCAGCAGATCCGGGTCTAGCATTCAGTACTTC. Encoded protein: CASRSGSSIQYF.

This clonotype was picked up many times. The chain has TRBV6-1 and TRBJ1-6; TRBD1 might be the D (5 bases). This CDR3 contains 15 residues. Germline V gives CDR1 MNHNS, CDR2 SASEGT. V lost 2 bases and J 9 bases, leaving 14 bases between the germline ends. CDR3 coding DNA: TGTGCCAGCAGTGAACAGGGTAGATTTAGTTCACCCCTCCACTTT. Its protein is CASSEQGRFSSPLHF.

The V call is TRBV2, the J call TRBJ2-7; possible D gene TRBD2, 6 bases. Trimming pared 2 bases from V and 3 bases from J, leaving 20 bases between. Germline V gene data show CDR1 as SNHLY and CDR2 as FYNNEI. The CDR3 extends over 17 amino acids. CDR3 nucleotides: TGTGCCAGCAGTGAAAGGCCCCCCCGGGAGTCCAGCTACGAGCAGTACTTC. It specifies CASSERPPRESSYEQYF. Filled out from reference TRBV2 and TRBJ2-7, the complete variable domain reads EPEVTQTPSHQVTQMGQEVILRCVPISNHLYFYWYRQILGQKVEFLVSFYNNEISEKSEIFDDQFSVERPDGSNFTLKIRSTKLEDSAMYFCASSERPPRESSYEQYFGPGTRLTVT.

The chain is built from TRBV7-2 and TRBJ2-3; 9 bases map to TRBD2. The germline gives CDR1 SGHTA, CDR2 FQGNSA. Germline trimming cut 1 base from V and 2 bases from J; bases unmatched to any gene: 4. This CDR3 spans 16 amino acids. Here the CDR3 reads CASSLVGGGATDTQYF. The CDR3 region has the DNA TGTGCCAGCAGCTTAGTGGGCGGGGGGGCCACAGATACGCAGTATTTT.

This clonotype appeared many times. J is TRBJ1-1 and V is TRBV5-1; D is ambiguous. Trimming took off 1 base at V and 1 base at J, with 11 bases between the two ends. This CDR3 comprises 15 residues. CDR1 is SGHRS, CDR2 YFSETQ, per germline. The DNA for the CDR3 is TGCGCCAGCAGCTTGCAACAGAGAGGGAACACTGAAGCTTTCTTT. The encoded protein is CASSLQQRGNTEAFF. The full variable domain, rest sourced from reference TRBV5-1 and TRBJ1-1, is KAGVTQTPRYLIKTRGQQVTLSCSPISGHRSVSWYQQTPGQGLQFLFEYFSETQRNKGNFPGRFSGRQFSNSRSEMNVSTLELGDSALYLCASSLQQRGNTEAFFGQGTRLTVV.

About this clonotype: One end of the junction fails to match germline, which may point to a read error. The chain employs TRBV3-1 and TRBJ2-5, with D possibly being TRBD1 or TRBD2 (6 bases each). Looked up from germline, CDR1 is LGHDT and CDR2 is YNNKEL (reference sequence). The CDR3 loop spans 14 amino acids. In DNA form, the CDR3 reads TGTCCCAGCAGCCAAGGGCAGGGGCGGGGTGTCCAGTACTTC. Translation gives CPSSQGQGRGVQYF.

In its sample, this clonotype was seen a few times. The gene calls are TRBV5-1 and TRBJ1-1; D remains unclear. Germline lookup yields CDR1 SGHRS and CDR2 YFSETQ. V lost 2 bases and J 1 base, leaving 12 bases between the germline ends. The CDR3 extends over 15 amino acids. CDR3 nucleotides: TGCGCCAGCAGCTTTCGACCGATACAGAACACTGAAGCTTTCTTT. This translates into CASSFRPIQNTEAFF.

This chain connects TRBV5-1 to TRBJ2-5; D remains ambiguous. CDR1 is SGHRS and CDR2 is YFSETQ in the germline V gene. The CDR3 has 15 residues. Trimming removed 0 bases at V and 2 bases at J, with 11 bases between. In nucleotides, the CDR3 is TGCGCCAGCAGCTTGGTTTCGGGCGATCAAGAGACCCAGTACTTC. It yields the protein CASSLVSGDQETQYF.

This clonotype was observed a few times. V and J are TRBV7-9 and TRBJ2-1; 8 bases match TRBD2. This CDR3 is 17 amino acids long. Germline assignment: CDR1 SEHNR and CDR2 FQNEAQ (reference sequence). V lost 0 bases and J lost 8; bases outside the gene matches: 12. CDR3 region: CASSLALSGLVYDEQFF. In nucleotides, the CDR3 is TGTGCCAGCAGCTTAGCACTATCGGGACTAGTATATGATGAGCAGTTCTTC.

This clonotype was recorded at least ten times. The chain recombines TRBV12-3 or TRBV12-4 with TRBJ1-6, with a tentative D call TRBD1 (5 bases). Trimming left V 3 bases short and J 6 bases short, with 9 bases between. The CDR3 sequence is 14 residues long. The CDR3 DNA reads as TGTGCCAGCAGTTTCGACAGAAGTAATTCACCCCTCCACTTT. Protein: CASSFDRSNSPLHF.

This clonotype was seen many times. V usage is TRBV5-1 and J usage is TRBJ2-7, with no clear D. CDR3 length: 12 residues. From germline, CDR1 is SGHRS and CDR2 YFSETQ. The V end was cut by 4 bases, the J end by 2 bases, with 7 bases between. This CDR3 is CASSLLPYEQYF. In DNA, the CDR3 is TGCGCCAGCAGCCTCCTTCCCTACGAGCAGTACTTC.

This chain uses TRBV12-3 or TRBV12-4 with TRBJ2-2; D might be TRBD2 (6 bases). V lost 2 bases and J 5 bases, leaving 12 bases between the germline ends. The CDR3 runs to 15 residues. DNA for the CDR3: TGTGCCAGCAGTTTATTGCGCGGGAAAACCGGGGAGCTGTTTTTT. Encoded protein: CASSLLRGKTGELFF.

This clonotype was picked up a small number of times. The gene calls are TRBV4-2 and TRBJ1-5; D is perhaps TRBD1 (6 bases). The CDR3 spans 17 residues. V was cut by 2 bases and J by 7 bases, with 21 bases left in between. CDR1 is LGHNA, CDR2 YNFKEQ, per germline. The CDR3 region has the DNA TGTGCCAGCAGCCAACCGGGTTGGGGGCGTCAGAACCAGCCCCAGCATTTT. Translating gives CASSQPGWGRQNQPQHF.

Here the CDR3 reads CATSRAPGWTDTQYF. Written as DNA, the CDR3 is TGTGCCACCAGCAGAGCCCCTGGATGGACAGATACGCAGTATTTT. J is TRBJ2-3 and V is TRBV15; D is uncertain. There are 15 residues in the CDR3. Germline V gene lookup returns CDR1 LNHNV and CDR2 YYDKDF (reference sequence). Trimming took 1 base from V and 3 from J, leaving 11 bases between them. Complete variable domain (other parts from reference TRBV15 and TRBJ2-3): DAMVIQNPRYQVTQFGKPVTLSCSQTLNHNVMYWYQQKSSQAPKLLFHYYDKDFNNEADTPDNFQSRRPNTSFCFLDIRSPGLGDTAMYLCATSRAPGWTDTQYFGPGTRLTVL.

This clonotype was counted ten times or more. CDR3 nucleotide sequence: TGTGCCAGCAGTCTGGGCCAAGATCAGCCCCAGCATTTT. This codes for CASSLGQDQPQHF. V and J are TRBV12-3 or TRBV12-4 and TRBJ1-5; D is ambiguous. Trimming shortened V by 5 bases and J by 5 bases, and 10 bases separated the two germline ends. The CDR3 spans 13 residues.